The 4 T cell receptor beta chains in this list originate from one sample, sequenced in a study of CD8+ T cells in alopecia areata. Extracted RNA was reverse transcribed, and the resulting cDNA served as sequencing template. Clones were read by immunoSEQ multiplex PCR, and TCRdb kept only the in-frame ones, dropping some. The sample yields about 180,000 clones, around 49% seen once. Specified treatment: oral pan-JAK inhibitor, 5-10 mg twice daily. This sample comprised CD8+ T cells sorted from blood, obtained around week 53, from a patient treated with tofacitinib. Receptors originate from a human donor with alopecia areata.

This chain joins TRBV30 and TRBJ1-5, with D perhaps TRBD1 (6 bases). The CDR3 totals 15 residues. V was cut by 3 bases and J by 1 base, with 13 bases left in between. In germline, CDR1 is GTSNPN, CDR2 SVGIG (reference sequence). Written as DNA, the CDR3 is TGTGCCTGGAGCTTACAGGGTGGGAGCAATCAGCCCCAGCATTTT. As protein: CAWSLQGGSNQPQHF.

The chain is built from TRBV5-1 and TRBJ2-7; maybe TRBD1 (5 bases). The V gene's germline CDR1 is SGHRS and CDR2 YFSETQ. The CDR3 has 14 residues. V lost 0 bases and J 3 bases, leaving 10 bases between the germline ends. The chain's CDR3 is CASSLDGHIYEQYF. In nucleotides, the CDR3 is TGCGCCAGCAGCTTGGACGGACACATCTACGAGCAGTACTTC.

This clone was detected a few times. The chain links TRBV23-1 to TRBJ2-5; D is perhaps TRBD1 (7 bases). TRBV23-1 is classed as an ORF, of uncertain function. The CDR3 length is 13 residues. V lost 7 bases and J 11 bases, leaving 20 bases between the germline ends. This CDR3 is CASKSGPQGGQYF. CDR3 nucleotide sequence: TGCGCCAGCAAAAGCGGCCCCCAGGGGGGTCAGTACTTC.

This clone was detected a few times. Other DNA sequences in this specimen translate into the identical CDR3. The chain uses TRBV30 and TRBJ2-5; 9 nucleotides align to TRBD1. Germline CDR1 is GTSNPN and CDR2 is SVGIG (reference sequence). There are 14 residues in the CDR3. After removal of 0 bases from V and 5 bases from J, the junction contained 4 bases not matched to a gene. The CDR3 DNA reads as TGTGCCTGGAGTGTAGGGACAGGGTCGGAGACCCAGTACTTC. It encodes CAWSVGTGSETQYF.